The 18 T cell receptor beta chains in this list originate from one sample, sequenced in a study of blood T cell repertoires in COVID-19. The data were produced by immunoSEQ multiplex PCR, yet TCRdb's version contains in-frame clones alone and is incomplete. The sample has 200,000 to 300,000 clones, approximately 90% seen once. The sequencing sample was made of PBMCs or T cells enriched from blood (not recorded which). Every receptor here comes from a man in his forties who had recovered from COVID-19.

The rearrangement joins TRBV7-9 to TRBJ1-1; a possible D gene is TRBD1 (6 bases). V lost 5 bases and J lost 5, with 21 bases in between. This CDR3 has 16 residues. CDR1 is SEHNR and CDR2 is FQNEAQ in the germline V gene (reference sequence). CDR3 sequence reads: CASSLPRQDLYTEAFF. DNA for the CDR3: TGTGCCAGCAGCCTCCCTCGACAGGACCTTTATACTGAAGCTTTCTTT. The full variable domain, its missing parts supplied by reference TRBV7-9 and TRBJ1-1, is DTGVSQNPRHKITKRGQNVTFRCDPISEHNRLYWYRQTLGQGPEFLTYFQNEAQLEKSRLLSDRFSAERPKGSFSTLEIQRTEQGDSAMYLCASSLPRQDLYTEAFFGQGTRLTVV.

The V and J genes are TRBV7-9 and TRBJ2-6; 10 bases fit TRBD1. The CDR3 length is 19 residues. Germline trimming cut 5 bases from V and 0 bases from J; bases unmatched to any gene: 10. The germline V gene has CDR1 SEHNR and CDR2 FQNEAQ (reference sequence). The CDR3 reads CASSPRGTGASSGANVLTF. The CDR3 nucleotides are TGTGCCAGCAGCCCGAGGGGGACAGGGGCCTCCTCTGGGGCCAACGTCCTGACTTTC.

The rearrangement uses TRBV5-1 and TRBJ2-3; D remains ambiguous. The CDR3 sequence is 15 residues long. CDR1 is SGHRS and CDR2 is YFSETQ in the germline V gene. The germline V and J ends were trimmed by 0 bases and 3 bases, with 11 bases remaining between them. CDR3 in amino acids: CASSLEASGTDTQYF. CDR3 DNA sequence: TGCGCCAGCAGCTTGGAGGCTAGTGGGACAGATACGCAGTATTTT.

V gene TRBV3-1 (or the pseudogene TRBV3-2) combines with J gene TRBJ2-2; possibly TRBD2 for D (7 bases). CDR3 size: 16 residues. Per the germline V gene, CDR1 is LGHDT and CDR2 is YNNKEL (reference sequence). Trimming pared 1 base from V and 4 bases from J, leaving 13 bases between. CDR3 coding DNA: TGTGCCAGCAGCCAAGTTGGAGGGGGGGCCACCGGGGAGCTGTTTTTT. Its translation is CASSQVGGGATGELFF.

The chain carries TRBV5-6 and TRBJ1-2, with a weak D call TRBD1 (5 bases). This CDR3 region has 13 residues. V was cut by 4 bases and J by 2 bases, with 9 bases left in between. The V gene's germline CDR1 is SGHDT and CDR2 YYEEEE. CDR3 sequence: CASSQGTNYGYTF. Written as DNA, the CDR3 is TGTGCCAGCAGCCAGGGAACCAACTATGGCTACACCTTC.

This chain joins TRBV6-5 and TRBJ1-5; D remains unclear. This CDR3 spans 13 amino acids. CDR1 MNHEY and CDR2 SVGAGI come from the germline V gene. Trimming cost V 6 bases and J 0 bases, with 6 bases left between them. The CDR3 DNA reads as TGTGCCAGCAGACAGAATAGCAATCAGCCCCAGCATTTT. Translating it yields CASRQNSNQPQHF.

The V gene is TRBV10-3, the J gene TRBJ1-1, with TRBD1 as a possible D gene (6 bases). V was clipped by 2 bases and J by 3 bases, with 10 bases between them. Germline-derived CDR1 and CDR2 are ENHRY and SYGVKD. The CDR3 is 14 amino acids. CDR3 bases: TGTGCCATCAGTGAGCCAACAGGGCACACTGAAGCTTTCTTT. This translates into CAISEPTGHTEAFF.

V gene TRBV5-6 combines with J gene TRBJ1-2; no definite D call. Trimming took off 0 bases at V and 7 bases at J, with 7 bases between the two ends. This CDR3 has 12 amino acids. In germline, CDR1 is SGHDT, CDR2 YYEEEE. CDR3 protein: CASSLALSGYTF. In nucleotides, the CDR3 is TGTGCCAGCAGCTTGGCGTTGAGTGGCTACACCTTC.

The rearrangement uses TRBV19 and TRBJ2-1; 9 positions match TRBD1. Trimming at V came to 6 bases and at J to 7 bases, leaving 7 bases not matched to a gene. This CDR3 comprises 14 residues. Germline loops: CDR1 LNHDA, CDR2 SQIVND (reference sequence). The CDR3 loop reads CASSFRDRENEQFF. The CDR3 DNA follows: TGTGCCAGTAGCTTCCGGGACAGGGAGAATGAGCAGTTCTTC.

V usage is TRBV11-1 and J usage is TRBJ1-1, with D possibly TRBD1 on 5 matching bases. This CDR3 is built from 14 residues. Between the trimmed V and J ends, which lost 6 bases and 6 bases, there was a span of 17 bases. Germline V gene sequence: CDR1 SGHAT, CDR2 FQDESV (reference sequence). CDR3 nucleotide sequence: TGTGCCAGCAGTCTGAACTGGGGGAGGGCTGAAGCTTTCTTT. It translates to CASSLNWGRAEAFF.

The rearrangement joins TRBV19 to TRBJ2-7; the match to TRBD1 covers 12 bases. After removal of 5 bases from V and 6 bases from J, the junction contained 11 bases not matched to a gene. From germline, CDR1 is LNHDA and CDR2 SQIVND (reference sequence). This CDR3 is 16 amino acids long. The CDR3 sequence: CASSAELWDRGREQYF. The CDR3 bases are TGTGCCAGTAGTGCGGAATTATGGGACAGGGGGCGCGAGCAGTACTTC.

V gene TRBV6-5 combines with J gene TRBJ1-5; the D gene is possibly TRBD1 (6 bases). The CDR3 length is 13 residues. V gave up 5 bases and J gave up 8 bases, with 13 bases separating them. Looked up from germline, CDR1 is MNHEY and CDR2 is SVGAGI. CDR3 residues: CASSTRQEKPQHF. The CDR3 DNA follows: TGTGCCAGCAGTACCCGACAGGAGAAGCCCCAGCATTTT.

The V call is TRBV24-1, the J call TRBJ2-7; 7 nucleotides align to TRBD1. The CDR3 loop spans 15 amino acids. Germline trimming cut 6 bases from V and 5 bases from J; bases unmatched to any gene: 12. The V gene's germline CDR1 is KGHDR and CDR2 SFDVKD. The chain's CDR3 is CATSIDIGQGDEQYF. CDR3 DNA: TGTGCCACCAGTATCGACATTGGGCAGGGGGACGAGCAGTACTTC.

The chain is built from TRBV11-3 and TRBJ2-1; D unclear. Germline CDR1 SGHNT, CDR2 YENEEA. The CDR3 covers 14 residues. The germline V and J ends were trimmed by 0 bases and 4 bases, with 7 bases remaining between them. CDR3 DNA: TGTGCCAGCAGCTTAGATCTAGGATACAATGAGCAGTTCTTC. This gives the protein CASSLDLGYNEQFF.

CDR3 protein: CASSLAQGSNTGELFF. The CDR3 region has the DNA TGCGCCAGCAGCTTAGCACAGGGGTCGAACACCGGGGAGCTGTTTTTT. The chain uses TRBV5-1 and TRBJ2-2, with TRBD1 identical over 7 bases. V gave up 2 bases and J gave up 0 bases; unmatched junction bases: 4. The germline gives CDR1 SGHRS, CDR2 YFSETQ. The CDR3 covers 16 residues.

This chain links TRBV30 with TRBJ1-3; 8 bases are a match to TRBD1. The CDR3 is made up of 14 amino acids. The ends lost 4 bases at V and 2 bases at J; junction bases unmatched: 4. Germline-derived CDR1 and CDR2 are GTSNPN and SVGIG (reference sequence). The CDR3 DNA sequence: TGTGCCTGGAATTCAGGGGGCGCTGGAAACACCATATATTTT. Translated: CAWNSGGAGNTIYF.

The chain joins TRBV6-2 or TRBV6-3 to TRBJ2-1; D is uncertain. This CDR3 contains 15 residues. From germline, CDR1 is MNHEY and CDR2 SVGEGT. Trimming shortened V by 0 bases and J by 6 bases, and 12 bases separated the two germline ends. The CDR3 loop reads CASSYSADELNEQFF. The DNA of the CDR3 is TGTGCCAGCAGTTACTCGGCGGATGAGCTCAATGAGCAGTTCTTC.

The chain uses TRBV4-1 and TRBJ2-7; D is ambiguous. The CDR3 runs to 14 residues. V lost 1 base and J lost 0, with 7 bases in between. Germline CDR1 and CDR2: MGHRA and YSYEKL. The CDR3 is CASSQVKSSYEQYF. CDR3 in DNA: TGCGCCAGCAGCCAAGTCAAGAGCTCCTACGAGCAGTACTTC.